Sequencing of this T cell receptor beta chain was carried out in a study of cytomegalovirus exposure and HLA in healthy donors. Germline-derived CDR1 and CDR2 are MNHNS and SASEGT. Unmatched junction bases numbered 6, after V lost 7 bases and J lost 1 base. This CDR3 is 15 amino acids long. PCR amplification relied on 60 Vbeta primers (plus 13 Jbeta primers). TCRdb's copy holds only in-frame clones and misses some; the assay was immunoSEQ multiplex PCR. The data contain more than 150,000 clones, 84% of them singletons. This receptor was obtained from a girl aged 2 to 10 in good health and CMV-seropositive. This sequence joins TRBV6-1 and TRBJ2-3; 9 positions agree with TRBD2. The source material was PBMCs. CDR3 in DNA: TGTGCCAGCAAGAAGCGGGAGGTACGCACAGATACGCAGTATTTT. This translates into CASKKREVRTDTQYF.